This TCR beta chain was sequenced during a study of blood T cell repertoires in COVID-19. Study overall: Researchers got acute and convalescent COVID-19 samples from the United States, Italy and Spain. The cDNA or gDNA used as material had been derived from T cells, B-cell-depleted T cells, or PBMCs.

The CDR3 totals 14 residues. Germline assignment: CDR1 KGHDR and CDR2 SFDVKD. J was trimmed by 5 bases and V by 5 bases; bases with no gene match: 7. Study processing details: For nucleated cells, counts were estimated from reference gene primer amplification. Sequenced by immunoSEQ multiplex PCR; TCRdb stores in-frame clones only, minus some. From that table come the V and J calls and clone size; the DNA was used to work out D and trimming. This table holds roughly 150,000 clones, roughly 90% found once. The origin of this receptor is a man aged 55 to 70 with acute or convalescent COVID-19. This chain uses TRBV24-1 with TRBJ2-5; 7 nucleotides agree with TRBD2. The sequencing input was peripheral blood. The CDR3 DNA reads TGTGCCACCAGTGTGGGGGGGAGTGACGAGACCCAGTACTTC. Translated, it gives CATSVGGSDETQYF.